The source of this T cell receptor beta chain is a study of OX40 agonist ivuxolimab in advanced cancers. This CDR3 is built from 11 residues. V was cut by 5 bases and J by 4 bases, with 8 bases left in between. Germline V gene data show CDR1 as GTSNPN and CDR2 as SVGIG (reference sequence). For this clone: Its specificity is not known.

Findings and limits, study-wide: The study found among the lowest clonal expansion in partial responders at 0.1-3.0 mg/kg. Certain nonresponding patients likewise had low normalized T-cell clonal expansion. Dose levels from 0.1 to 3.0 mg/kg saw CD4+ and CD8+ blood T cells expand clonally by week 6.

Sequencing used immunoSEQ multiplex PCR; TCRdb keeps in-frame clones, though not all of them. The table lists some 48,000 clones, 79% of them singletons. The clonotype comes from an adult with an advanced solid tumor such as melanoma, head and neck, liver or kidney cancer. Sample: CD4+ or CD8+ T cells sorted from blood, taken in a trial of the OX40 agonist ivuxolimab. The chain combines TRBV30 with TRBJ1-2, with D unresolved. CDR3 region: CAWGYTYGYTF. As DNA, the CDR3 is TGTGCCTGGGGTTACACCTATGGCTACACCTTC.